One T cell receptor beta chain is described in this entry. The sample has other DNA sequences that encode this CDR3 too. Methods used by the authors: Reference gene primer amplification yielded estimated nucleated cell counts. Sequencing was performed with immunoSEQ multiplex PCR; in TCRdb, only in-frame clones are kept and a portion is missing. V and J calls and clone size come straight from that table; D and trimming were deduced from the DNA. Counted here are 150,000 to 250,000 clones, approximately 84% occurring once; the ten biggest clones make up 6% to 8%. These data originate in a study of blood T cell repertoires in COVID-19. Study background: Samples of COVID-19 (acute and convalescent) were obtained from the United States, Italy and Spain. The cDNA or gDNA used as material had been derived from T cells, B-cell-depleted T cells, or PBMCs.

The CDR3 runs to 15 residues. V dropped 2 bases and J dropped 0 bases, with 10 bases sitting between them. Germline assignment: CDR1 SEHNR and CDR2 FQNEAQ (reference sequence). Sample: peripheral blood. J is TRBJ1-1 and V is TRBV7-9, with D possibly being TRBD1 (6 bases). This clonotype was sampled from a human donor with acute or convalescent COVID-19. The donor label of this sample is uncertain. The CDR3 DNA sequence: TGTGCCAGCAGCTTACGGCAGGGGATGAACACTGAAGCTTTCTTT. Translating gives CASSLRQGMNTEAFF. Complete variable domain (other parts from reference TRBV7-9 and TRBJ1-1): DTGVSQNPRHKITKRGQNVTFRCDPISEHNRLYWYRQTLGQGPEFLTYFQNEAQLEKSRLLSDRFSAERPKGSFSTLEIQRTEQGDSAMYLCASSLRQGMNTEAFFGQGTRLTVV.